Below, 27 T cell receptor beta chains from the same sample are listed, as sequenced in a study of blood T cell repertoires in COVID-19. Sequencing used immunoSEQ multiplex PCR; TCRdb keeps in-frame clones, though not all of them. Of roughly 200,000 clones in the sample, 86% were seen once. The specimen was peripheral blood. The origin of the receptors is an elderly man with acute or convalescent COVID-19.

A few counts support this clone. The CDR3 DNA reads TGTGCCAGCAGCTTAGGTCCTAGCGGGATCAATGAGCAGTTCTTC. Protein sequence: CASSLGPSGINEQFF. The chain links TRBV7-2 to TRBJ2-1; 9 bases agree with TRBD2. V was pared by 1 base and J by 6 bases, with 4 bases of the junction left unmatched. The CDR3 contains 15 residues. The germline V gene has CDR1 SGHTA and CDR2 FQGNSA.

This clone came up many times. The CDR3 protein is CASTRGQGGTGELFF. As DNA, the CDR3 is TGTGCCAGCACCCGTGGGCAGGGGGGCACCGGGGAGCTGTTTTTT. The rearrangement uses TRBV7-6 and TRBJ2-2, with D possibly matching TRBD1 (7 bases). Per germline, CDR1 SGHVS and CDR2 FNYEAQ. The CDR3 runs to 15 residues. V gave up 7 bases and J gave up 4 bases, with 16 bases separating them.

The chain has TRBV9 and TRBJ2-1; 8 bases match TRBD2. The CDR3 runs 15 residues. Germline V lookup: CDR1 SGDLS, CDR2 YYNGEE. V shed 4 bases, J shed 3 bases, and the junction held 6 bases outside the gene matches. Here the CDR3 DNA reads TGTGCCAGCAGCCCGAGGCTAGCGGGCTACAATGAGCAGTTCTTC. Protein sequence: CASSPRLAGYNEQFF.

CDR3 sequence reads: CASSFYLRGPNEKLFF. The CDR3 region has the DNA TGTGCCAGCAGCTTCTACCTCAGGGGGCCTAATGAAAAACTGTTTTTT. The rearrangement uses TRBV5-6 and TRBJ1-4; 8 bases fit TRBD1. The CDR3 has 16 amino acids. Germline CDR1 SGHDT, CDR2 YYEEEE. J lost 3 bases, V lost 2 bases, and 6 bases had no gene match.

This clone was counted once. The same CDR3 arises from other DNA sequences in this sample as well. The chain carries TRBV4-3 and TRBJ2-1, with TRBD2 identical over 7 bases. Germline V lookup: CDR1 LGHNA, CDR2 YSLEER. The J segment lost 1 base and the V segment lost 6 bases, leaving 6 bases of the junction unmatched. This CDR3 spans 15 amino acids. CDR3 sequence (DNA): TGCGCCAGCAGTCACGCCGGGGGGTCCTACAATGAGCAGTTCTTC. Translated, it gives CASSHAGGSYNEQFF.

The gene calls are TRBV11-2 and TRBJ2-5; no clear D. The V end was cut by 1 base, the J end by 2 bases, with 11 bases between. Looked up from germline, CDR1 is SGHAT and CDR2 is FQNNGV. The CDR3 loop spans 15 amino acids. CDR3 loop: CASSLGALQQETQYF. CDR3 in DNA: TGTGCCAGCAGCTTAGGGGCACTTCAACAAGAGACCCAGTACTTC.

The genes are TRBV28 and TRBJ1-1; TRBD1 agrees at 7 bases. The germline gives CDR1 MDHEN, CDR2 SYDVKM. The CDR3 is made up of 13 amino acids. The ends lost 5 bases at V and 5 bases at J; junction bases unmatched: 5. The CDR3 nucleotides are TGTGCCAGCAGTCAGGGGGTTTGGACTGAAGCTTTCTTT. As protein: CASSQGVWTEAFF.

The rearrangement uses TRBV9 and TRBJ2-7, with a tentative D call TRBD2 (6 bases). The V gene's germline CDR1 is SGDLS and CDR2 YYNGEE. The length of the CDR3 is 15 residues. With 4 bases removed from V and 2 bases from J, the gap between germline ends came to 16 bases. The CDR3 bases are TGTGCCAGCAGCCCGCGATCTAGCGTAGCCTACGAGCAGTACTTC. Residues: CASSPRSSVAYEQYF.

This chain uses TRBV27 with TRBJ2-7, with 9 bases fitting TRBD2. V shed 6 bases, J shed 4 bases, and the junction held 13 bases outside the gene matches. Germline CDR1 reads MNHEY; CDR2 reads SMNVEV (reference sequence). The CDR3 has 16 amino acids. Here the CDR3 reads CASRPSGTTGNYEQYF. The CDR3 DNA follows: TGTGCCAGCAGGCCTAGCGGGACCACCGGGAATTACGAGCAGTACTTC.

The gene calls are TRBV5-1 and TRBJ2-7; TRBD1 agrees at 7 bases. Looked up from germline, CDR1 is SGHRS and CDR2 is YFSETQ. The CDR3 extends over 15 amino acids. V lost 0 bases and J lost 3; bases outside the gene matches: 6. The CDR3 DNA sequence: TGCGCCAGCAGCTTGGCCGGACAGGTGGGCTACGAGCAGTACTTC. Translation gives CASSLAGQVGYEQYF.

The chain uses TRBV6-5 and TRBJ1-5; 7 positions match TRBD1. The J segment lost 4 bases and the V segment lost 6 bases, leaving 9 bases of the junction unmatched. There are 15 residues in the CDR3. Germline-derived CDR1 and CDR2 are MNHEY and SVGAGI. The DNA for the CDR3 is TGTGCCAGCAGATCCTTAGACAGGGAAAATCAGCCCCAGCATTTT. Translation gives CASRSLDRENQPQHF.

This clone showed up just once. The chain combines TRBV29-1 with TRBJ2-7; 11 bases are shared with TRBD2. The CDR3 has 14 residues. After removal of 0 bases from V and 7 bases from J, the junction contained 5 bases not matched to a gene. Germline lookup yields CDR1 SQVTM and CDR2 ANQGSEA. The CDR3 loop is CSVEDPLAGEEQYF. The CDR3 coding sequence is TGCAGCGTTGAAGATCCACTAGCGGGAGAGGAGCAGTACTTC.

This clone was detected only once. The chain joins TRBV19 to TRBJ2-2; TRBD1 matches 10 bases. Germline-derived CDR1 and CDR2 are LNHDA and SQIVND (reference sequence). The V and J ends lost 10 bases and 5 bases, in that order; junction bases with no gene match: 19. The CDR3 length is 18 residues. Here the CDR3 reads CATTANRYGTGETGELFF. The CDR3 DNA follows: TGTGCCACCACCGCAAATCGTTACGGGACAGGGGAAACCGGGGAGCTGTTTTTT.

The chain couples TRBV11-2 to TRBJ2-2; maybe TRBD2 (5 bases). The CDR3 spans 16 residues. Germline V gene data show CDR1 as SGHAT and CDR2 as FQNNGV. The ends were cut back, 7 bases at V and 2 bases at J, with 17 bases in the middle. The CDR3 sequence: CASTPPPSRNTGELFF. The DNA of the CDR3 is TGTGCCAGCACCCCGCCCCCTAGCAGAAACACCGGGGAGCTGTTTTTT. Combining the CDR3 with reference TRBV11-2 and TRBJ2-2 gives the whole variable domain EAGVAQSPRYKIIEKRQSVAFWCNPISGHATLYWYQQILGQGPKLLIQFQNNGVVDDSQLPKDRFSAERLKGVDSTLKIQPAKLEDSAVYLCASTPPPSRNTGELFFGEGSRLTVL.

This chain uses TRBV2 with TRBJ1-5; TRBD1 aligns across 8 bases. This CDR3 comprises 14 residues. J lost 4 bases, V lost 3 bases, and 2 bases had no gene match. Germline loops: CDR1 SNHLY, CDR2 FYNNEI. CDR3 nucleotide sequence: TGTGCCAGCAGTGACAGGGGGCGGAATCAGCCCCAGCATTTT. Residues: CASSDRGRNQPQHF.

This sequence joins TRBV19 and TRBJ2-1; 7 nucleotides align to TRBD2. The CDR3 totals 16 residues. Trimming took 7 bases from V and 0 from J; bases not matched to a gene: 9. In germline, CDR1 is LNHDA, CDR2 SQIVND (reference sequence). The CDR3 nucleotides read TGTGCCAGTACCCTAGCTGGGAGGGGCTCCTACAATGAGCAGTTCTTC. This encodes CASTLAGRGSYNEQFF. The entire variable domain, with the rest obtained from reference TRBV19 and TRBJ2-1, is as follows: DGGITQSPKYLFRKEGQNVTLSCEQNLNHDAMYWYRQDPGQGLRLIYYSQIVNDFQKGDIAEGYSVSREKKESFPLTVTSAQKNPTAFYLCASTLAGRGSYNEQFFGPGTRLTVL.

This clone appeared a single time. V is TRBV14 and J is TRBJ1-4, with D uncertain. This CDR3 has 13 amino acids. CDR1 and CDR2 (germline): SGHDN, FVKESK. Trimming cost V 4 bases and J 7 bases, with 10 bases left between them. CDR3 sequence (DNA): TGTGCCAGCAGCCGAGGACTGCTTGAAAAACTGTTTTTT. Protein sequence: CASSRGLLEKLFF. Variable domain in full (rest from reference TRBV14 and TRBJ1-4): EAGVTQFPSHSVIEKGQTVTLRCDPISGHDNLYWYRRVMGKEIKFLLHFVKESKQDESGMPNNRFLAERTGGTYSTLKVQPAELEDSGVYFCASSRGLLEKLFFGSGTQLSVL.

The V call is TRBV5-1, the J call TRBJ1-4; a weak D match, TRBD1 (6 bases). CDR3 length: 13 amino acids. Trimming removed 4 bases from V and 8 bases from J, with 12 bases in between. Germline CDR1 and CDR2: SGHRS and YFSETQ. DNA for the CDR3: TGCGCCAGCAGCGAACAGGGATACGAAAAACTGTTTTTT. Protein product: CASSEQGYEKLFF.

The chain recombines TRBV7-2 with TRBJ2-5, with a weak D call TRBD1 (5 bases). Trimming took off 5 bases at V and 5 bases at J, with 18 bases between the two ends. The CDR3 has 15 residues. From germline, CDR1 is SGHTA and CDR2 FQGNSA. The CDR3 is CASSGQGYLIETQYF. The DNA for the CDR3 is TGTGCCAGCAGCGGCCAGGGTTATCTAATCGAGACCCAGTACTTC.

In its sample, this clone was seen a few times. The chain is built from TRBV18 and TRBJ1-2; D ambiguous. The germline CDR1 and CDR2 sequences are KGHSH and LQKENI. The CDR3 has 13 amino acids. Trimming pared 6 bases from V and 6 bases from J, leaving 14 bases between. The CDR3 nucleotides read TGTGCCAGCTCCCCTATAGAGACAAATGGCTACACCTTC. Its protein is CASSPIETNGYTF.

CDR3 coding DNA: TGTGCCAGTTTGCCAGGGTCCTCTGGGGCCAACGTCCTGACTTTC. This gives the protein CASLPGSSGANVLTF. This rearrangement joins TRBV19 to TRBJ2-6; D is perhaps TRBD1 (5 bases). CDR3 length: 15 amino acids. Between the trimmed V and J ends, which lost 8 bases and 0 bases, there was a span of 11 bases. Germline V gives CDR1 LNHDA, CDR2 SQIVND (reference sequence).

The chain links TRBV12-3 or TRBV12-4 to TRBJ1-2; TRBD1 agrees at 8 bases. The CDR3 runs to 13 residues. V trimming: 3 bases; J trimming: 8 bases; junction bases outside the gene matches: 5. Written as DNA, the CDR3 is TGTGCCAGCAGTTTCAGGGGGCGTCGCGGCTACACCTTC. It is translated as CASSFRGRRGYTF.

The chain has TRBV21-1 and TRBJ2-7; whether TRBD2, the table's D call, matches the DNA was not checked. TRBV21-1 is a recognized pseudogene. The CDR3 length is 11 residues. The CDR3 nucleotides read TGTGCCGTAAGGACTGCCTACGAGCAGTACGTC. Protein sequence: CAVRTAYEQYV.

The chain has TRBV10-3 and TRBJ2-1; 13 bases agree with TRBD2. Germline loops: CDR1 ENHRY, CDR2 SYGVKD. CDR3 length: 17 residues. With V trimmed by 2 bases and J by 4 bases, 5 bases remained unmatched. The CDR3 region has the DNA TGTGCCATCAGTGAGCCCTCGGGACTAGCGGGGTACAATGAGCAGTTCTTC. Protein sequence: CAISEPSGLAGYNEQFF.

Regarding this clone: Relative to the germline gene, one junction end is altered; a read error may explain this. CDR3 in DNA: TGTGCCAGCAGGGAAGGGACAGGGGGCAGCTATGGCTACACCTTC. As protein: CASREGTGGSYGYTF. V usage is TRBV6-1 and J usage is TRBJ1-2; 12 bases line up with TRBD1. The CDR3 has 15 amino acids. Germline values: CDR1 MNHNS, CDR2 SASEGT.

The chain links TRBV5-6 to TRBJ2-3, with TRBD2 as a possible D gene (6 bases). The CDR3 is 19 amino acids. Germline V gives CDR1 SGHDT, CDR2 YYEEEE. V lost 3 bases to trimming and J lost 4 bases, with 27 bases between them. The CDR3 region is CASSSRVPLRWGEADTQYF. The CDR3 bases are TGTGCCAGCAGCTCAAGGGTCCCCTTGCGGTGGGGGGAGGCAGATACGCAGTATTTT.

The chain joins TRBV6-5 to TRBJ2-5; no definite D call. The CDR3 loop spans 15 amino acids. Germline lookup yields CDR1 MNHEY and CDR2 SVGAGI. The V end was cut by 0 bases, the J end by 8 bases, with 16 bases between. The chain's CDR3 is CASSYSNGPLGTQYF. CDR3 DNA: TGTGCCAGCAGTTACTCGAATGGTCCCCTGGGCACCCAGTACTTC.